Given below is one TCR beta chain in context. Per the germline V gene, CDR1 is MNHNS and CDR2 is SASEGT. The CDR3 loop spans 15 amino acids. V was pared by 6 bases and J by 3 bases, with 15 bases between. What was amplified from RNA transcripts were TCR beta CDR3 regions. The HTBI primer set was used in a first-round RT-PCR of the TCR CDR3. MiXCR was run by TCRdb on the multiplex PCR reads, yielding one entry per CDR3 protein. The repertoire holds hundreds of thousands of distinct CDR3 sequences, about half seen once, with 8.2% in the top ten. The entry originates in a study of T cells in Graves' hyperthyroidism and ophthalmopathy.

The source material was peripheral blood or thyroid tissue (not recorded which). The chain uses TRBV6-1 and TRBJ1-5; D possibly corresponds to TRBD1 (5 bases). The TCR comes from a woman aged 18-35 years with Graves' hyperthyroidism. The CDR3 loop is CASSRPSGVNQPQHF. The CDR3 DNA reads TGTGCCAGCAGCCGCCCGTCGGGGGTCAATCAGCCCCAGCATTTT.